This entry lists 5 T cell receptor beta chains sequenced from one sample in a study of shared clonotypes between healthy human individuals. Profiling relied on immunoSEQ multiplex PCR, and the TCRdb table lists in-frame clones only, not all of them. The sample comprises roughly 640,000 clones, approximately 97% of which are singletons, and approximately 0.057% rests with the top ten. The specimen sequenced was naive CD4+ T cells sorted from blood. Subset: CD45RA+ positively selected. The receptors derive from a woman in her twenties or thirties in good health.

CDR3 amino acids: CASARNSNQPQHF. The CDR3 region has the DNA TGTGCCAGCGCACGGAATAGCAATCAGCCCCAGCATTTT. The chain uses TRBV14 and TRBJ1-5; D call uncertain. Germline CDR1 is SGHDN and CDR2 is FVKESK. V lost 8 bases, J lost 0 bases, and 8 bases lay in between. The CDR3 loop spans 13 amino acids.

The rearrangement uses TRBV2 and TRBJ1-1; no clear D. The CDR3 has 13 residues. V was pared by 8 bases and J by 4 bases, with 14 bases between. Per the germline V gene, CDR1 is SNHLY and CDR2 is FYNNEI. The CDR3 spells CASGGDYPTEAFF. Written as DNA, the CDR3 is TGTGCCAGCGGTGGAGATTACCCCACTGAAGCTTTCTTT.

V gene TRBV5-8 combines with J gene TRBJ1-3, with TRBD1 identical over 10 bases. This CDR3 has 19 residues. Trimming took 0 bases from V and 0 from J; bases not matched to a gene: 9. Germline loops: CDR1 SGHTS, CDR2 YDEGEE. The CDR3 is CASSLDRDRGLNSGNTIYF. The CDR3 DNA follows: TGTGCCAGCAGCTTGGACCGGGACAGGGGACTCAACTCTGGAAACACCATATATTTT. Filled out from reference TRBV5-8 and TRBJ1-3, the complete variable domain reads EAGVTQSPTHLIKTRGQQATLRCSPISGHTSVYWYQQALGLGLQFLLWYDEGEERNRGNFPPRFSGRQFPNYSSELNVNALELEDSALYLCASSLDRDRGLNSGNTIYFGEGSWLTVV.

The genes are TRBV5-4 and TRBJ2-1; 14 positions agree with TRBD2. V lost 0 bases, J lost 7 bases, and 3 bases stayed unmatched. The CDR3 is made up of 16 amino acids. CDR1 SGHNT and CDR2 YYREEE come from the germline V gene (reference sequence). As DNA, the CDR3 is TGTGCCAGCAGCTTGGGGGGGACTAGCGGGAGTAATGAGCAGTTCTTC. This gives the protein CASSLGGTSGSNEQFF. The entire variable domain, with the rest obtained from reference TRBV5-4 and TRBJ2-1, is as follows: ETGVTQSPTHLIKTRGQQVTLRCSSQSGHNTVSWYQQALGQGPQFIFQYYREEENGRGNFPPRFSGLQFPNYSSELNVNALELDDSALYLCASSLGGTSGSNEQFFGPGTRLTVL.

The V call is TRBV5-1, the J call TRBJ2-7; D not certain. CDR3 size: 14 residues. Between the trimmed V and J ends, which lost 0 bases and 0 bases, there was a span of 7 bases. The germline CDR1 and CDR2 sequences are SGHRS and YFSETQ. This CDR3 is CASSLGGYSYEQYF. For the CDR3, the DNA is TGCGCCAGCAGCTTGGGCGGCTACTCCTACGAGCAGTACTTC.